This record covers a single T cell receptor (beta chain). The CDR3 consists of 15 residues. Libraries were prepared by immunoSEQ multiplex PCR; TCRdb keeps only in-frame clonotypes and omits some of them. This table holds roughly 66,000 clones, approximately 83% found once. The data stem from a study of blood T cell repertoires in COVID-19. Study summary: The United States, Italy and Spain provided the acute and convalescent COVID-19 samples.

The genes are TRBV12-2 and TRBJ1-5; the DNA was not used to check the table's D call, TRBD1. TRBV12-2 is a pseudogene locus. The sample comprised peripheral blood. This clonotype originated in a woman aged 60-70 years with acute or convalescent COVID-19. The CDR3 loop is CAVRSLGQGNQPQHF. Here the CDR3 DNA reads TGTGCAGTGAGATCCCTGGGACAGGGTAATCAGCCCCAGCATTTT.